This passage covers 18 T cell receptor beta chains from one sample sequenced in a study of cytomegalovirus exposure and HLA in healthy donors. This PCR relied on a set of 60 Vbeta primers and 13 Jbeta primers. Repertoires were generated with immunoSEQ multiplex PCR, while TCRdb's copy carries only in-frame clones and drops some. Across roughly 54,000 clones, the top ten clones capture 10% to 15% of the sample. The sample was PBMCs. These receptors originate from a woman in her 30s in good health and CMV-seropositive.

The chain links TRBV5-1 to TRBJ2-1; perhaps TRBD2 as D (6 bases). The CDR3 loop spans 15 amino acids. V lost 5 bases and J 4 bases, leaving 16 bases between the germline ends. CDR1 is SGHRS and CDR2 is YFSETQ in the germline V gene. For the CDR3, the DNA is TGCGCCAGCAGACTTGCAGGGACTGATTACAATGAGCAGTTCTTC. Protein sequence: CASRLAGTDYNEQFF.

V gene TRBV5-5 combines with J gene TRBJ2-3, with D possibly being TRBD1 (5 bases). The CDR3 extends over 17 amino acids. The V end was cut by 3 bases, the J end by 2 bases, with 19 bases between. Germline values: CDR1 SGHKS, CDR2 YYEKEE (reference sequence). The CDR3 protein is CASSSQPLTDTTDTQYF. The CDR3 DNA follows: TGTGCCAGCAGCTCCCAACCCCTCACGGACACCACAGATACGCAGTATTTT.

V is TRBV5-1 and J is TRBJ1-5, with 8 positions matching TRBD1. With V trimmed by 4 bases and J by 0 bases, 12 bases remained unmatched. The V gene's germline CDR1 is SGHRS and CDR2 YFSETQ. CDR3 length equals 18 residues. The CDR3 loop reads CASSTPGAGGYSNQPQHF. The CDR3 coding sequence is TGCGCCAGCAGCACCCCAGGGGCAGGGGGCTATAGCAATCAGCCCCAGCATTTT.

The genes are TRBV11-3 and TRBJ2-3, with D possibly being TRBD2 (5 bases). This CDR3 has 15 residues. Trimming took off 5 bases at V and 2 bases at J, with 14 bases between the two ends. Per the germline V gene, CDR1 is SGHNT and CDR2 is YENEEA. The CDR3, as DNA: TGTGCCAGCAGCGCAGCGGCCTCAGACACAGATACGCAGTATTTT. It specifies CASSAAASDTDTQYF.

The V and J genes are TRBV29-1 and TRBJ2-2; 7 bases fit TRBD1. The V gene's germline CDR1 is SQVTM and CDR2 ANQGSEA. V dropped 6 bases and J dropped 4; count of bases not matched to a gene: 11. The CDR3 is made up of 15 amino acids. CDR3 residues: CSVAPPGQFTGELFF. The CDR3, as DNA: TGCAGCGTGGCCCCACCGGGACAGTTCACCGGGGAGCTGTTTTTT.

This rearrangement joins TRBV4-1 to TRBJ2-5; weak D call: TRBD2 (5 bases). Per germline, CDR1 MGHRA and CDR2 YSYEKL. V lost 4 bases and J 5 bases, leaving 17 bases between the germline ends. The CDR3 is made up of 15 amino acids. The CDR3 region has the DNA TGCGCCAGCAGCCGCGCCTCAACTAGAGATGAGACCCAGTACTTC. Protein sequence: CASSRASTRDETQYF.

Here the CDR3 reads CASSFRQRNTEAFF. CDR3 nucleotides: TGCGCCAGCAGCTTCCGACAGCGGAACACTGAAGCTTTCTTT. V and J are TRBV5-1 and TRBJ1-1; tentative D call: TRBD1 (5 bases). V shed 2 bases and J shed 1 base, with 9 bases lying between them. Germline CDR1 and CDR2: SGHRS and YFSETQ. This CDR3 region has 14 residues.

CDR3 nucleotide sequence: TGCGCCAGCCGCGTCGGGCTAGCGGTGAGCTCCTACAATGAGCAGTTCTTC. Its translation is CASRVGLAVSSYNEQFF. The chain recombines TRBV5-1 with TRBJ2-1, with 7 bases that match TRBD2. Per the germline V gene, CDR1 is SGHRS and CDR2 is YFSETQ. This CDR3 region has 17 residues. The trim removed 7 bases at V and 0 bases at J, leaving 13 bases unmatched.

The chain recombines TRBV7-2 with TRBJ1-1, with 10 bases fitting TRBD1. Trimming took 6 bases from V and 4 from J; bases not matched to a gene: 14. This CDR3 region has 17 residues. Germline values: CDR1 SGHTA, CDR2 FQGNSA. The CDR3 DNA reads TGTGCCAGCAGTCCCGGGACAGGGGCTGGGTTGGGCACTGAAGCTTTCTTT. Translation: CASSPGTGAGLGTEAFF.

This chain connects TRBV11-2 to TRBJ1-1; 8 positions agree with TRBD1. This CDR3 spans 14 amino acids. V dropped 1 base and J dropped 4; count of bases not matched to a gene: 2. In germline, CDR1 is SGHAT, CDR2 FQNNGV. CDR3 residues: CASSLATGGTEAFF. The CDR3 bases are TGTGCCAGCAGCTTAGCCACAGGGGGCACTGAAGCTTTCTTT.

This sequence joins TRBV27 and TRBJ1-2, with D uncertain. The V and J ends lost 0 bases and 6 bases respectively, with 17 bases between them. The length of the CDR3 is 16 residues. Germline V gene data show CDR1 as MNHEY and CDR2 as SMNVEV (reference sequence). CDR3 DNA sequence: TGTGCCAGCAGTTTATCGGGTGGGTTGGGCTATGATGGCTACACCTTC. This codes for CASSLSGGLGYDGYTF.

The chain uses TRBV5-6 and TRBJ1-2; D may be TRBD1 (5 bases). With 0 bases removed from V and 4 bases from J, the gap between germline ends came to 10 bases. CDR1 is SGHDT, CDR2 YYEEEE, per germline. This CDR3 comprises 14 residues. The CDR3, as DNA: TGTGCCAGCAGCTTGGCAACAGGCCCCTATGGCTACACCTTC. Its protein is CASSLATGPYGYTF.

The chain is built from TRBV5-1 and TRBJ2-5; 10 bases fit TRBD2. The J segment lost 5 bases and the V segment lost 1 base, leaving 5 bases of the junction unmatched. CDR1 SGHRS and CDR2 YFSETQ come from the germline V gene. This CDR3 is 15 amino acids long. The CDR3: CASSLIGLAVETQYF. DNA of the CDR3: TGCGCCAGCAGCTTGATCGGACTAGCGGTGGAGACCCAGTACTTC.

Here the CDR3 DNA reads TGTGCCAGCAGCGTAGGGGGACAGGGTGCCTACGAGCAGTACTTC. Protein: CASSVGGQGAYEQYF. This chain uses TRBV9 with TRBJ2-7; 9 bases fit TRBD1. The junction had 3 bases not matched to a gene; V was cut back by 0 bases and J by 2 bases. This CDR3 spans 15 amino acids. Per germline, CDR1 SGDLS and CDR2 YYNGEE.

The rearrangement uses TRBV19 and TRBJ1-1; D is uncertain. Germline CDR1 reads LNHDA; CDR2 reads SQIVND (reference sequence). V lost 2 bases and J 5 bases, leaving 12 bases between the germline ends. The CDR3 runs to 14 residues. The CDR3 reads CASSIPGVGTEAFF. DNA for the CDR3: TGTGCCAGTAGTATACCGGGTGTGGGTACTGAAGCTTTCTTT.

The chain carries TRBV5-1 and TRBJ1-4; no clear D gene. This CDR3 is built from 16 residues. Germline assignment: CDR1 SGHRS and CDR2 YFSETQ. Deletions cut 1 base from V and 0 bases from J, with 10 bases between. Here the CDR3 DNA reads TGCGCCAGCAGCTTGTTTGGCAGTGCAACTAATGAAAAACTGTTTTTT. Translation: CASSLFGSATNEKLFF.

The rearrangement uses TRBV18 and TRBJ2-7; 9 nucleotides agree with TRBD1. CDR3 size: 15 residues. Trimming cost V 0 bases and J 9 bases; bases outside gene matches: 9. CDR1 and CDR2 from the germline V gene are KGHSH and LQKENI. CDR3 bases: TGTGCCAGCTCACCACCGGCGGGACAGGGTTTCGGGCAGTACTTC. Translated, it gives CASSPPAGQGFGQYF.

This rearrangement joins TRBV27 to TRBJ2-1, with TRBD2 matching 9 bases. V shed 0 bases, J shed 2 bases, and the junction held 5 bases outside the gene matches. CDR3 length: 17 amino acids. Germline CDR1 MNHEY, CDR2 SMNVEV (reference sequence). In nucleotides, the CDR3 is TGTGCCAGCAGTTTATCAGGGACTAGCTCGACCTACAATGAGCAGTTCTTC. Translated: CASSLSGTSSTYNEQFF.